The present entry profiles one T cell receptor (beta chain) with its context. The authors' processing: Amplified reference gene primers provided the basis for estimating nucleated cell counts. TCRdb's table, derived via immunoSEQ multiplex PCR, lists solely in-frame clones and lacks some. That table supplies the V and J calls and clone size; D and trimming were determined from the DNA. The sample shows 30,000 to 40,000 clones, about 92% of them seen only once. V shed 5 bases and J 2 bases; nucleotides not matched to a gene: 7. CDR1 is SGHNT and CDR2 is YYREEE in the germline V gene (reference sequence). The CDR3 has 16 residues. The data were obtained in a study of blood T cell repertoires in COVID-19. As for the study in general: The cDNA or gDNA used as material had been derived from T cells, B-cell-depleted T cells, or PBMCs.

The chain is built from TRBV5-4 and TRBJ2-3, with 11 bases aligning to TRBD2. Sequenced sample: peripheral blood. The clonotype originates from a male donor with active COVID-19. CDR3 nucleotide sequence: TGTGCCAGCAGTTCCGGGACTAGCGGCCCCACAGATACGCAGTATTTT. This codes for CASSSGTSGPTDTQYF.